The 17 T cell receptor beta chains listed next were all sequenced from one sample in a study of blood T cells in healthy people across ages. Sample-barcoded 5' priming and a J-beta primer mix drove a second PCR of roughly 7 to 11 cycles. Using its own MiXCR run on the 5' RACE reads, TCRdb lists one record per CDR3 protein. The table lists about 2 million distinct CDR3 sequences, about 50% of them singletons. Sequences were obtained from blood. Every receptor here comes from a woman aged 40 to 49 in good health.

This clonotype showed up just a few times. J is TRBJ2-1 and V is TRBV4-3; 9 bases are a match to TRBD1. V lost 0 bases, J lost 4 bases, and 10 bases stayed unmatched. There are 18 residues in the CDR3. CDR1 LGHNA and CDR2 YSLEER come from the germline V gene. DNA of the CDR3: TGCGCCAGCAGCCAAGATGGGGTCAGGACAGGGGAGTACAATGAGCAGTTCTTC. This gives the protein CASSQDGVRTGEYNEQFF.

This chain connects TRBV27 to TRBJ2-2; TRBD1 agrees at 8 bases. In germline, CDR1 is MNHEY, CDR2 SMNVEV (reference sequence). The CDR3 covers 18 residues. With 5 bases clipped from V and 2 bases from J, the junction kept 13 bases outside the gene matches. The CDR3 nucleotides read TGTGCCAGCAGTGTTTCCAACCGGGACAGGATTAACACCGGGGAGCTGTTTTTT. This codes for CASSVSNRDRINTGELFF.

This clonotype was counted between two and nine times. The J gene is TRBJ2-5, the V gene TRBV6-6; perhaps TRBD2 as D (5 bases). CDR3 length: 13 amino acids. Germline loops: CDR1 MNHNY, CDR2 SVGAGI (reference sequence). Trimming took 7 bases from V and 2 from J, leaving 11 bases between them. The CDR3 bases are TGTGCCAGCATTCCACCGGGACAAGAGACCCAGTACTTC. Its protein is CASIPPGQETQYF.

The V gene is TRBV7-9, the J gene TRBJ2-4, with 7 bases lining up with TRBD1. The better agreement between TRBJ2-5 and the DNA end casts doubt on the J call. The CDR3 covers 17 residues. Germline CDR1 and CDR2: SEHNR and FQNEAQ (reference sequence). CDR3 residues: CAGSPPSRGKVEETQYF. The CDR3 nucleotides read TGTGCCGGCTCCCCACCCAGCAGGGGGAAAGTAGAAGAGACCCAGTACTTC.

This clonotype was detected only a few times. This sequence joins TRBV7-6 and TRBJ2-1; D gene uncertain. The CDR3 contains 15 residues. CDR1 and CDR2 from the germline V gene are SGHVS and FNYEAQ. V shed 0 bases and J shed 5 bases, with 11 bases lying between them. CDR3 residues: CASSLAPKVDNEQFF. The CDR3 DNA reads TGTGCCAGCAGCTTAGCGCCGAAGGTCGACAATGAGCAGTTCTTC.

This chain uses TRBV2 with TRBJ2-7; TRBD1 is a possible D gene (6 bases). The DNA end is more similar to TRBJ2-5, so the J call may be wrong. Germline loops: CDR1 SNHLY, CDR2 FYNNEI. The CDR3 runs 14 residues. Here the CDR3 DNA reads TGTGCCAGTACCTGGGACATAACCCTGGAGACCCAGTACTTC. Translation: CASTWDITLETQYF.

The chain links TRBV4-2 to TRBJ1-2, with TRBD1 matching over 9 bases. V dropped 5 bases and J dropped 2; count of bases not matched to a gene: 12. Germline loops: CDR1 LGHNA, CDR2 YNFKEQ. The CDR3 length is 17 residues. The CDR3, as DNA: TGTGCCAGCAGCGGGGACAGGGCCCCTCTTTTCAACTATGGCTACACCTTC. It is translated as CASSGDRAPLFNYGYTF.

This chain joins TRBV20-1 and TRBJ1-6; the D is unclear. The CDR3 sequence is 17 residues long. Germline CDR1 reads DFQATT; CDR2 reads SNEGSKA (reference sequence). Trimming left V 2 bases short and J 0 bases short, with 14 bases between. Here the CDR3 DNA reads TGCAGTGCTAGAATGGAGACGGCAAGCTCCTATAATTCACCCCTCCACTTT. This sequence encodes CSARMETASSYNSPLHF.

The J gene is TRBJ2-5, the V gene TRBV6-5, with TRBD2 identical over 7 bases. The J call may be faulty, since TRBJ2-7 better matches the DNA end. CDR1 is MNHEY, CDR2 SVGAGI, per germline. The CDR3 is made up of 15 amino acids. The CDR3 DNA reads TGTGCCAGCAGTTACGGGGGGGGTGTCTATGACGAGCAGTACTTC. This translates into CASSYGGGVYDEQYF.

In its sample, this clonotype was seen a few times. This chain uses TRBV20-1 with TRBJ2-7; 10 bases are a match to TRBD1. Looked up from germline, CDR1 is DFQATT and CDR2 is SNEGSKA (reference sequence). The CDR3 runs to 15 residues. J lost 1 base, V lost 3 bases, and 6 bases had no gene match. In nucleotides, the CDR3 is TGCAGTGCTAGTGAGGACAGGGGGTTGTCCTACGAGCAGTACTTC. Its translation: CSASEDRGLSYEQYF.

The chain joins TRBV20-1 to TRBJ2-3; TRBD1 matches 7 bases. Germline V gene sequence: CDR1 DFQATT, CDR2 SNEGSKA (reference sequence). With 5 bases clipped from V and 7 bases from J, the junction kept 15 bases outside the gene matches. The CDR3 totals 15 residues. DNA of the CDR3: TGCAGTGCTTCCAACCGGGACAGAGGTTCGAATACGCAGTATTTT. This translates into CSASNRDRGSNTQYF.

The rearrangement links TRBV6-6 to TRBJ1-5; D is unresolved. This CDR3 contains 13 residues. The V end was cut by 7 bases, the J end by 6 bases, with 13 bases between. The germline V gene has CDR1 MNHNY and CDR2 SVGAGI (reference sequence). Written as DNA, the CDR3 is TGTGCCAGCATTCGGGGATCGGGTCAGCCCCAGCATTTT. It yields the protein CASIRGSGQPQHF.

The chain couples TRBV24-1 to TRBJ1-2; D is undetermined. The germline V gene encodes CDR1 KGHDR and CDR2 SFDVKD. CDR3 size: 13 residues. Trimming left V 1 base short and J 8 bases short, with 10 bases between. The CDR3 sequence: CATSDFSDGGYTF. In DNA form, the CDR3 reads TGTGCCACCAGTGATTTCAGTGACGGAGGCTACACCTTC.

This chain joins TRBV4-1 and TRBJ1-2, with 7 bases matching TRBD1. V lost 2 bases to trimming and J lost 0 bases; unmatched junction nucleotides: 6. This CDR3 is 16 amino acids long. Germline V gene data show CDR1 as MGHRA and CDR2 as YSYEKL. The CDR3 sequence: CASSQPRQGANYGYTF. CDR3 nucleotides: TGCGCCAGCAGCCAACCCCGACAGGGAGCTAACTATGGCTACACCTTC.

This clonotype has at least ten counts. CDR3 sequence reads: CSARAGGETQYF. CDR3 in DNA: TGCAGTGCTAGAGCCGGAGGGGAGACCCAGTACTTC. The rearrangement joins TRBV20-1 to TRBJ2-5; D is possibly TRBD2 (6 bases). The V gene's germline CDR1 is DFQATT and CDR2 SNEGSKA (reference sequence). Trimming took 1 base from V and 5 from J, leaving 8 bases between them. The length of the CDR3 is 12 residues.

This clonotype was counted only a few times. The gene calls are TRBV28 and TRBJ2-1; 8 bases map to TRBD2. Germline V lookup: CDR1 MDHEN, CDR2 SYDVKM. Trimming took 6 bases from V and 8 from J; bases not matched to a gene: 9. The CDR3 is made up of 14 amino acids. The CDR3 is CASRPSGGIHEQFF. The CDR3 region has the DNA TGTGCCAGCAGACCCAGCGGGGGCATACATGAGCAGTTCTTC. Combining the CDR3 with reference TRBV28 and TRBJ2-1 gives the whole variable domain DVKVTQSSRYLVKRTGEKVFLECVQDMDHENMFWYRQDPGLGLRLIYFSYDVKMKEKGDIPEGYSVSREKKERFSLILESASTNQTSMYLCASRPSGGIHEQFFGPGTRLTVL.

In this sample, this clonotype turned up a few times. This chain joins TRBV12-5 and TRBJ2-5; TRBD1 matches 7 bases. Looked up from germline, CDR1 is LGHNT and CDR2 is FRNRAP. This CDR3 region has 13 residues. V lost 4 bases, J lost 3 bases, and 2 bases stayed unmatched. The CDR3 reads CASGSGTEETQYF. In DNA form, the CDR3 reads TGTGCTAGTGGTTCCGGGACAGAAGAGACCCAGTACTTC.